These 11 T cell receptor beta chains were sequenced from one sample in a study of T cell repertoires in cytomegalovirus infection. These receptors' antigens are unknown. TCRdb reanalysed the reads using MiXCR and keeps one entry per CDR3 protein. The repertoire holds fewer than 1,000,000 distinct CDR3 sequences, with approximately 32% as singletons. Specimen: cultured CD8+ T cells from PBMCs, collected from culture after CMV antigen stimulation. All receptors come from a human donor in good health (CMV status not recorded). Some clones in this sample may be carry-over from other donors' samples.

Here the CDR3 DNA reads TGTGCCAGCAGTTACTCGGTCCCCGGGACTAGCGGGGGTGATGACTCCTACGAGCAGTACTTC. Protein: CASSYSVPGTSGGDDSYEQYF. The V gene is TRBV6-5, the J gene TRBJ2-7, with TRBD2 matching 14 bases. There are 21 residues in the CDR3. Looked up from germline, CDR1 is MNHEY and CDR2 is SVGAGI. J was trimmed by 0 bases and V by 0 bases; bases with no gene match: 13.

This clonotype was seen a handful of times. The chain combines TRBV4-1 with TRBJ2-5; D gene unclear. V lost 0 bases to trimming and J lost 5 bases, with 10 bases between them. CDR1 is MGHRA and CDR2 is YSYEKL in the germline V gene. The CDR3 runs 14 residues. Written as DNA, the CDR3 is TGCGCCAGCAGCCAAGAACCACCGCCCGAGACCCAGTACTTC. It translates to CASSQEPPPETQYF.

The rearrangement links TRBV2 to TRBJ1-1, with a possible D match to TRBD1 (5 bases). The CDR3 runs to 15 residues. CDR1 SNHLY and CDR2 FYNNEI come from the germline V gene. V dropped 8 bases and J dropped 0 bases, with 16 bases sitting between them. The CDR3 coding sequence is TGTGCCAGCGTTACAGGTACACTCTTGAACACTGAAGCTTTCTTT. Its translation is CASVTGTLLNTEAFF.

The chain uses TRBV20-1 and TRBJ1-1; no definite D call. The CDR3 is 17 amino acids. Trimming left V 0 bases short and J 4 bases short, with 21 bases between. Germline V CDR1 and CDR2: DFQATT, SNEGSKA (reference sequence). The CDR3 reads CSARDWYGRQVSTEAFF. CDR3 in DNA: TGCAGTGCTAGAGATTGGTACGGACGGCAGGTCTCCACTGAAGCTTTCTTT.

This clonotype occurred a few times. The chain uses TRBV6-5 and TRBJ2-2; no firm D call. Trimming took off 4 bases at V and 0 bases at J, with 9 bases between the two ends. The CDR3 runs to 15 residues. Looked up from germline, CDR1 is MNHEY and CDR2 is SVGAGI. CDR3 sequence: CASSLGSANTGELFF. The CDR3, as DNA: TGTGCCAGCAGTTTAGGGTCCGCGAACACCGGGGAGCTGTTTTTT.

This clonotype occurred many times. This sequence joins TRBV7-8 and TRBJ1-1, with D maybe TRBD1 (5 bases). Germline CDR1 reads SGHVS; CDR2 reads FQNEAQ. There are 14 residues in the CDR3. The germline V and J ends were trimmed by 6 bases and 5 bases, with 16 bases remaining between them. CDR3 sequence reads: CASSRTPGGTEAFF. CDR3 nucleotide sequence: TGTGCCAGCAGTCGGACCCCCGGGGGTACTGAAGCTTTCTTT.

This chain joins TRBV5-5 and TRBJ2-7; 9 bases are shared with TRBD1. The V gene end was trimmed by 5 bases and the J gene end by 0 bases; junction bases not matched to a gene: 9. Per the germline V gene, CDR1 is SGHKS and CDR2 is YYEKEE (reference sequence). The CDR3 loop spans 16 amino acids. CDR3 loop: CASSFLDRGFSYEQYF. Here the CDR3 DNA reads TGTGCCAGCAGTTTCCTGGACAGGGGTTTCTCCTACGAGCAGTACTTC.

The chain employs TRBV27 and TRBJ2-2; D not certain. The germline V and J ends were trimmed by 3 bases and 6 bases, with 11 bases remaining between them. The V gene's germline CDR1 is MNHEY and CDR2 SMNVEV (reference sequence). CDR3 length: 14 amino acids. CDR3 nucleotide sequence: TGTGCCAGCAGTTTGACATACGGTTCCGGGGAGCTGTTTTTT. Protein product: CASSLTYGSGELFF.

The chain recombines TRBV27 with TRBJ1-1, with TRBD1 matching over 8 bases. J gave up 0 bases and V 3 bases, and 3 bases lay outside the gene matches. CDR3 length equals 15 residues. CDR1 is MNHEY and CDR2 is SMNVEV in the germline V gene (reference sequence). The CDR3 protein is CASSFDRGLNTEAFF. In nucleotides, the CDR3 is TGTGCCAGCAGTTTTGACAGGGGCTTGAACACTGAAGCTTTCTTT.

The chain has TRBV28 and TRBJ2-1, with TRBD2 matching over 9 bases. The CDR3 has 13 residues. Trimming at V came to 5 bases and at J to 9 bases, leaving 5 bases not matched to a gene. In germline, CDR1 is MDHEN, CDR2 SYDVKM. The CDR3 is CASSTLAGAEQFF. The CDR3 DNA follows: TGTGCCAGCAGTACATTAGCGGGGGCTGAGCAGTTCTTC.

The CDR3 loop is CASTITGGNGYTF. The DNA of the CDR3 is TGTGCCAGCACCATTACAGGGGGAAATGGCTACACCTTC. The chain uses TRBV11-2 and TRBJ1-2, with 8 bases fitting TRBD1. Germline V gives CDR1 SGHAT, CDR2 FQNNGV. This CDR3 comprises 13 residues. V lost 7 bases to trimming and J lost 6 bases; unmatched junction nucleotides: 7.